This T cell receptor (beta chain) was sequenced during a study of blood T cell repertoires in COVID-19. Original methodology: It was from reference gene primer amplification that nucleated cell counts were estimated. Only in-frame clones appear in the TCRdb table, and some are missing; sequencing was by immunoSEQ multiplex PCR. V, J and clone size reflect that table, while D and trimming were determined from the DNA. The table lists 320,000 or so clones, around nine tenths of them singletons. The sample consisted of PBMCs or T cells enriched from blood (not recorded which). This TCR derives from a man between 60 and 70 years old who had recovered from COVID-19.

DNA for the CDR3: TGTGCCAGCAGCCAGGCTCATTTGGCGGGAGGATCCTACGAGCAGTACTTC. As protein: CASSQAHLAGGSYEQYF. This chain joins TRBV4-2 and TRBJ2-7, with 8 bases that match TRBD2. The CDR3 is 17 amino acids. The trim removed 3 bases at V and 1 base at J, leaving 11 bases unmatched. Looked up from germline, CDR1 is LGHNA and CDR2 is YNFKEQ.